This TCR beta chain was recorded in a study of blood T cell repertoires in COVID-19. The CDR3 spans 13 residues. Germline V gene lookup returns CDR1 SGHRS and CDR2 YFSETQ. Trimming removed 4 bases from V and 5 bases from J, with 10 bases in between. As handled by the study authors: Reference gene primers were amplified, and this amplification served to estimate nucleated cell counts. TCRdb's table, derived via immunoSEQ multiplex PCR, lists solely in-frame clones and lacks some. The D gene and trimming were derived from the DNA, and the V and J assignments and clone size from that table. The sample records 250,000 or so clones, 80% to 90% being singletons. The participants were between roughly 18 and 89 years old and came from under 25 US areas. Clinical histories supplied by participants themselves formed the basis of cohort assignment. Donors in Cohort 3 who had recovered were those with two negative PCRs, healthcare professional clearance, or resolution of their symptoms.

This TCR was recovered from a woman aged 45-59 years who had recovered from COVID-19. The sample taken for sequencing was PBMCs or T cells enriched from blood (not recorded which). The chain uses TRBV5-1 and TRBJ2-1, with D unclear. The CDR3 sequence: CASSPQLDNEQFF. In DNA, the CDR3 is TGCGCCAGCAGCCCACAGTTGGACAATGAGCAGTTCTTC. The full variable domain, completed using reference TRBV5-1 and TRBJ2-1, is KAGVTQTPRYLIKTRGQQVTLSCSPISGHRSVSWYQQTPGQGLQFLFEYFSETQRNKGNFPGRFSGRQFSNSRSEMNVSTLELGDSALYLCASSPQLDNEQFFGPGTRLTVL.